This T cell receptor beta chain was found in a study of graft-versus-host responses after intestinal transplantation. Study background: Tacrolimus plus steroids were given to all recipients for about 3 years, preceded by anti-thymocyte globulin induction.

Graft material was processed, releasing intraepithelial and lamina propria lymphocytes. The table lists this clone with a count of one. Per the germline V gene, CDR1 is MNHEY and CDR2 is SVGAGI. Between the trimmed V and J ends, which lost 6 bases and 4 bases, there was a span of 15 bases. The CDR3 spans 14 residues. Assay used: immunoSEQ multiplex PCR; TCRdb lists only in-frame clones, some missing. Altogether around 4,900 clones are present, over 60% being singletons, with the ten largest covering about 7.8%. This receptor was identified in a human patient who received an intestinal transplant, so some T cells may come from the graft donor. V usage is TRBV6-5 and J usage is TRBJ1-2, with D hard to call. The sequencing here drew on ileum tissue, taken just under 130 days after intestinal transplantation. CDR3 in DNA: TGTGCCAGCAGGGCTCGGAATCCTCTCTATGGCTACACCTTC. Translated: CASRARNPLYGYTF.